This is a list of T cell receptor beta chains from one sample in a study of T-cell reconstitution after alpha-beta-depleted transplantation in children. From the PCR reads, TCRdb called clonotypes with MiXCR, one entry per CDR3 protein. The sample lists around 700,000 distinct CDR3 sequences; around 13% were seen once. Sequencing was performed on PBMCs, taken before TCRalphabeta/CD19-depleted stem cell transplant. The receptors were sampled from a girl aged 2 to 9 with congenital amegakaryocytic thrombocytopenia, due to receive a stem cell transplant. Both conserved end residues are part of each CDR3. A D gene is named only where the DNA matches it firmly. The size field is filled for only some rows; it gives once, few, many or a size class.

>TRBV5-1|many|NA|16|TRBJ1-2
TGCGCCAGCAGCTTGGCCGTAGACACTTTTAACTATGGCTACACCTTC
CASSLAVDTFNYGYTF
>TRBV11-2|few|TRBD2|17|TRBJ2-7
TGTGCCAGCAGCCTTAATCCGGGACTAGCGGGAGTGTACGAGCAGTACTTC
CASSLNPGLAGVYEQYF
>TRBV29-1|few|NA|11|TRBJ1-6
TGCAGCGTTGAATCGGGCGCAGTCCTCCACTTT
CSVESGAVLHF
>TRBV7-9|NA|NA|15|TRBJ2-7
TGTGCCAGCAGCTTCGGTGGTGAAGGAACTCACGAGCAGTACTTC
CASSFGGEGTHEQYF
>TRBV12-3/TRBV12-4|many|TRBD1|13|TRBJ2-4
TGTGCCAGCAGACGACAGGGGGGGAACTATCAGTACTTC
CASRRQGGNYQYF
>TRBV5-1|few|TRBD2|16|TRBJ2-7
TGCGCCAGCAGCTCAGAGACTAGCGGGATAACCTACGAGCAGTACTTC
CASSSETSGITYEQYF
>TRBV20-1|many|NA|17|TRBJ2-1
TGCAGTGCTAGAGACGAGATGGGCCTCTTCGAGTACAATGAGCAGTTCTTC
CSARDEMGLFEYNEQFF
>TRBV20-1|many|TRBD1|17|TRBJ2-2
TGCAGTGCTAGGTTGCAGGGGGCGATGGCGAACACCGGGGAGCTGTTTTTT
CSARLQGAMANTGELFF
>TRBV6-1|NA|TRBD2|15|TRBJ2-5
TGTGCCACCCTCGGACTAGCGGGAGTCTTCGAGACCCAGTACTTC
CATLGLAGVFETQYF
>TRBV12-3/TRBV12-4|NA|NA|14|TRBJ1-1
TGTGCCAGCAGTTTAGGAGGGGGAGGCACTGAAGATTTCTTT
CASSLGGGGTEDFF
>TRBV7-9|NA|TRBD2|16|TRBJ2-2
TGTGCCAGCAGCCCGCTTAGCGGGGCGACCACCGGGGAGCTGTTTTTT
CASSPLSGATTGELFF
>TRBV7-8|NA|NA|12|TRBJ2-1
TGTGCCAGCAGCCCGTATGGGGATGAGCAGTTCTTC
CASSPYGDEQFF
>TRBV5-1|many|TRBD1|13|TRBJ1-2
TGCGCCAGCAGCCCGGACAGGGGGCAAGGCTACACCTTC
CASSPDRGQGYTF
>TRBV20-1|few|NA|14|TRBJ2-6
TGCAGTGATTGGAGGAGACCGGGGGCCAACGTCCTGACTTTC
CSDWRRPGANVLTF
>TRBV25-1|many|TRBD2|16|TRBJ2-1
TGTGCCAGCAGTGAATTGCGGACTAGCGGGTGGAATGAGCAGTTCTTC
CASSELRTSGWNEQFF
>TRBV20-1|many|NA|15|TRBJ2-2
TGCAGTGCTAGAGTCTGGACAGATATCACCGGGGAGCTGTTTTTT
CSARVWTDITGELFF
>TRBV2|NA|TRBD2|16|TRBJ2-1
TGTGCCACACACCCTGTTGGGAGAAGCGGGAGGAATGAGCAGTTCTTC
CATHPVGRSGRNEQFF
>TRBV20-1|once|TRBD2|17|TRBJ2-1
TGCAATGCTAGACTGGGTCTAGCGGGAGGGCCGAACAATGAGCAGTTCTTC
CNARLGLAGGPNNEQFF
>TRBV6-1|NA|TRBD1|13|TRBJ1-2
TGTGCCAGCAGTCTCACTACAGGGGACGGCTACACCTTC
CASSLTTGDGYTF
>TRBV28|many|NA|12|TRBJ1-2
TGTGCCAGCAGTGAAGGGGGCTATGGCTACACCTTC
CASSEGGYGYTF
>TRBV7-3|few|TRBD2|14|TRBJ2-2
TGTGCCAGCAGCTTCTCTAGCGGGAGTTTGGAGCTGTTTTTT
CASSFSSGSLELFF
>TRBV14|NA|TRBD2|14|TRBJ2-7
TGTGCCAGCAGCCAACGGACTAGCCCCTACGAGCAGTACTTC
CASSQRTSPYEQYF
>TRBV5-1|many|TRBD2|13|TRBJ2-2
TGCGCCAGCAGCCGGGAGGACACCGGGGAGCTGTTTTTT
CASSREDTGELFF
>TRBV18|many|TRBD2|17|TRBJ2-3
TGTGCCAGCTCACCCGCGTTCTGGCTAGCGGGAACAGATACGCAGTATTTT
CASSPAFWLAGTDTQYF
>TRBV11-2|many|TRBD1|14|TRBJ2-7
TGTGCCAGCAGCTCCTGGGACAGGCCCTACGAGCAGTACTTC
CASSSWDRPYEQYF
>TRBV12-3/TRBV12-4|many|TRBD2|17|TRBJ2-7
TGTGCCAGCAGTTTCTCGGGGACTAGCGGGTACTCCTACGAGCAGTACTTC
CASSFSGTSGYSYEQYF
>TRBV7-2|many|NA|15|TRBJ2-5
TGTGCCAGCAGCTTAGGGTCCGGGTTTAAGGAGACCCAGTACTTC
CASSLGSGFKETQYF
>TRBV14|few|NA|13|TRBJ2-1
TGTGCCAGCAGCCAAGTTTGGCCCAATGAGCAGTTCTTC
CASSQVWPNEQFF
>TRBV5-1|NA|NA|14|TRBJ2-1
TGCGCCAGCAGATTAGCGGAGCCCTACAATGAGCAGTTCTTC
CASRLAEPYNEQFF
>TRBV20-1|NA|TRBD2|14|TRBJ2-1
TGCAGTGCTATCCTAGCGGGGGGAACCAGCGAGCAGTTCTTC
CSAILAGGTSEQFF
>TRBV20-1|NA|NA|13|TRBJ2-5
TGCAGTGCAGCAGGGACCGGCCAAGAGACCCAGTACTTC
CSAAGTGQETQYF
>TRBV10-3|NA|TRBD2|14|TRBJ2-5
TGTGCCACCCAGCGGGAGGGATCCCAAGAGACCCAGTACTTC
CATQREGSQETQYF
>TRBV5-1|many|TRBD1|16|TRBJ1-2
TGCGCCAGCAGCCAATATGACAGGGGGGTCGGCTATGGCTACACCTTC
CASSQYDRGVGYGYTF
>TRBV20-1|many|TRBD2|16|TRBJ2-1
TGCAGTGCTAGGGACACTAGCGGGAGAATCGGGGGCGAGCAGTTCTTC
CSARDTSGRIGGEQFF
>TRBV7-9|many|TRBD1|15|TRBJ2-5
TGTGCCAGCAGCCAAACAGGGACAGGGATAGAGACCCAGTACTTC
CASSQTGTGIETQYF
>TRBV19|few|NA|14|TRBJ2-5
TGTGCCAGTACTCTCAGGTGGGGTGGAGAGACCCAGTACTTC
CASTLRWGGETQYF
>TRBV5-1|many|NA|15|TRBJ2-2
TGCGCCAGCAGCTTGGGACATCTGAACACCGGGGAGCTGTTTTTT
CASSLGHLNTGELFF
>TRBV9|many|NA|12|TRBJ1-4
TGTGCCAGCAGCACCCCACTGGGCCAACTGTTTTTT
CASSTPLGQLFF
>TRBV7-2|many|TRBD2|15|TRBJ2-4
TGTGCCAGCAGCTTAGCCGGACTAGCGGGAAACATTCAGTACTTC
CASSLAGLAGNIQYF
>TRBV28|many|NA|12|TRBJ1-2
TGTGCCAGCAGTTTACCCAGTCATGGCTACACCTTC
CASSLPSHGYTF
>TRBV27|many|NA|14|TRBJ1-1
TGTGCCAGCAGTAGATGGGGCGCGAACACTGAAGCTTTCTTT
CASSRWGANTEAFF
>TRBV27|NA|NA|13|TRBJ1-4
TGTGCCAGCAGTATAGGACAGTATGAAAAACTGTTTTTT
CASSIGQYEKLFF
>TRBV7-9|few|NA|15|TRBJ2-5
TGTGCCAGCAGACCGGCATACCGGGGGAAAGAGACCCAGTACTTC
CASRPAYRGKETQYF